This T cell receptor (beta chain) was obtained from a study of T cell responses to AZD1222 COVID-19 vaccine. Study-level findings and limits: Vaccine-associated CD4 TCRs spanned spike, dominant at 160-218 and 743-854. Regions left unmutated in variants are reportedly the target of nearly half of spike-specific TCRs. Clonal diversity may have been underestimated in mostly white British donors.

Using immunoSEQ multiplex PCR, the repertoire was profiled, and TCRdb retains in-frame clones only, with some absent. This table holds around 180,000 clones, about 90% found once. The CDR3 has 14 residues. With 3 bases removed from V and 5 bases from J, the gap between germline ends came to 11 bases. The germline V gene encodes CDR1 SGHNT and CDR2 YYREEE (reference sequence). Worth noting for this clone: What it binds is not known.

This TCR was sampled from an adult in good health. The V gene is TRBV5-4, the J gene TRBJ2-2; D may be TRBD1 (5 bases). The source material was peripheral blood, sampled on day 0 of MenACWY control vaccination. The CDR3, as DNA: TGTGCCAGCAGCTACGCCGACAGAACCGGGGAGCTGTTTTTT. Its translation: CASSYADRTGELFF.